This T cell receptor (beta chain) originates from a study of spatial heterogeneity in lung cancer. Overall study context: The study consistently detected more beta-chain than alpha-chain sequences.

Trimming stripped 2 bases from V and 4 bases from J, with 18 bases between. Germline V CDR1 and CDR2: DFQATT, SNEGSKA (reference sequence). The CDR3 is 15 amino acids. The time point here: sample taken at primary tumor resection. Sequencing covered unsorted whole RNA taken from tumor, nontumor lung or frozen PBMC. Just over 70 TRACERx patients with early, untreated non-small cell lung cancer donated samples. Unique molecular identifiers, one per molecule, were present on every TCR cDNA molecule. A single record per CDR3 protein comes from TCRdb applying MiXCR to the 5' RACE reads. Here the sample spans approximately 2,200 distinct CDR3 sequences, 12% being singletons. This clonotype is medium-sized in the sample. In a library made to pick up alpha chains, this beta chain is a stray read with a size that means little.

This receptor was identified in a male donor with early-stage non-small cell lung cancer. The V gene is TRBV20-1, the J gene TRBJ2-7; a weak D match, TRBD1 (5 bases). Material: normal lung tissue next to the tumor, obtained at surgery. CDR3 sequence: CSARPTDILTYEQYF. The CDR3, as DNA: TGCAGTGCTAGACCAACGGACATATTGACGTACGAGCAGTACTTC.